The 16 T cell receptor beta chains reported below all come from one sample, sequenced in a study of vaccination effects on CD4 cells after COVID-19. Expansion of antigen-specific CD4+ T cells with viral peptide pools was carried out by the ViraFEST assay before sequencing. When around 10 days of culture had elapsed, CD4+ T cells were isolated. Subjects were given two BNT162b2 or mRNA-1273 vaccine doses. Their recognized antigens are unknown. Sequencing was performed with immunoSEQ multiplex PCR; in TCRdb, only in-frame clones are kept and a portion is missing. The table shows some 68,000 clones, with about 80% occurring only once. This specimen consisted of CD4+ T cells from PBMCs cultured with HCoV-229E spike peptides, obtained after COVID-19 vaccination. The receptors were sampled from a human donor who received a COVID-19 vaccine.

This clone has only a few counts. The chain carries TRBV9 and TRBJ2-1, with 7 bases matching TRBD1. The CDR3 sequence is 16 residues long. Germline CDR1 reads SGDLS; CDR2 reads YYNGEE. Unmatched junction bases numbered 10, after V lost 3 bases and J lost 4 bases. Here the CDR3 DNA reads TGTGCCAGCAGCGCCCGACAGGGCCAACTATACAATGAGCAGTTCTTC. Translating gives CASSARQGQLYNEQFF.

The chain combines TRBV4-1 with TRBJ2-4, with no clear D. The CDR3 is 12 residues long. V lost 0 bases to trimming and J lost 7 bases, with 4 bases between them. The V gene's germline CDR1 is MGHRA and CDR2 YSYEKL. The CDR3 sequence: CASSQEGNIQYF. CDR3 nucleotides: TGCGCCAGCAGCCAAGAAGGGAACATTCAGTACTTC.

J is TRBJ1-1 and V is TRBV13; D unresolved. With 3 bases removed from V and 5 bases from J, the gap between germline ends came to 7 bases. The CDR3 contains 12 residues. Germline loops: CDR1 PRHDT, CDR2 FYEKMQ (reference sequence). CDR3 in amino acids: CASSFTRTEAFF. CDR3 nucleotides: TGTGCCAGCAGCTTTACTCGAACTGAAGCTTTCTTT.

This chain uses TRBV24-1 with TRBJ2-6; 9 nucleotides match TRBD1. This CDR3 is 17 amino acids long. The junction had 3 bases not matched to a gene; V was cut back by 3 bases and J by 1 base. Germline V CDR1 and CDR2: KGHDR, SFDVKD. The CDR3, as DNA: TGTGCCACCAGTGATCCGGGACAGGGTTCTGGGGCCAACGTCCTGACTTTC. It specifies CATSDPGQGSGANVLTF.

The chain joins TRBV6-5 to TRBJ1-2; the D is unclear. The CDR3 length is 11 residues. Trimming took off 2 bases at V and 10 bases at J, with 8 bases between the two ends. CDR1 MNHEY and CDR2 SVGAGI come from the germline V gene. The CDR3 DNA reads TGTGCCAGCAGTTACAATCAGGTCTACACCTTC. It encodes CASSYNQVYTF.

The genes are TRBV5-1 and TRBJ2-1, with 9 nucleotides matching TRBD1. CDR3 size: 14 residues. CDR1 is SGHRS and CDR2 is YFSETQ in the germline V gene. The J segment lost 7 bases and the V segment lost 4 bases, leaving 6 bases of the junction unmatched. The CDR3 DNA sequence: TGCGCCAGCAGCGTAACCGGGACAGGGAATGAGCAGTTCTTC. Translated: CASSVTGTGNEQFF.

This chain joins TRBV10-3 and TRBJ2-5; the match to TRBD1 covers 10 bases. CDR1 and CDR2 (germline): ENHRY, SYGVKD. The CDR3 is 17 residues long. Unmatched junction bases numbered 16, after V lost 7 bases and J lost 5 bases. In nucleotides, the CDR3 is TGTGCCATCATGCCAAGTACCGGGACAGGGGCTTCCGAGACCCAGTACTTC. It codes for CAIMPSTGTGASETQYF.

The rearrangement uses TRBV2 and TRBJ2-1; D is possibly TRBD1 (6 bases). Per germline, CDR1 SNHLY and CDR2 FYNNEI. Trimming pared 7 bases from V and 4 bases from J, leaving 8 bases between. The CDR3 spans 12 residues. CDR3 DNA: TGTGCCAGCATCGGACAGTACAATGAGCAGTTCTTC. Translation gives CASIGQYNEQFF. The full variable domain, its missing parts supplied by reference TRBV2 and TRBJ2-1, is EPEVTQTPSHQVTQMGQEVILRCVPISNHLYFYWYRQILGQKVEFLVSFYNNEISEKSEIFDDQFSVERPDGSNFTLKIRSTKLEDSAMYFCASIGQYNEQFFGPGTRLTVL.

The chain employs TRBV12-5 and TRBJ1-1, with D hard to call. Trimming took 0 bases from V and 10 from J, leaving 6 bases between them. The CDR3 sequence is 11 residues long. Germline lookup yields CDR1 LGHNT and CDR2 FRNRAP. This CDR3 is CASGLVEGAFF. Written as DNA, the CDR3 is TGTGCTAGTGGTTTGGTTGAGGGAGCTTTCTTT.

The chain employs TRBV7-2 and TRBJ2-5, with unresolved D. V lost 1 base, J lost 5 bases, and 8 bases lay in between. The CDR3 loop spans 13 amino acids. Germline V lookup: CDR1 SGHTA, CDR2 FQGNSA. The DNA for the CDR3 is TGTGCCAGCAGCTTAGTTAGGGCGGAGACCCAGTACTTC. This gives the protein CASSLVRAETQYF.

This clone was picked up a small number of times. V and J are TRBV15 and TRBJ1-3; no firm D call. V was shortened by 3 bases and J by 4 bases, with 10 bases between the two germline ends. Germline CDR1 reads LNHNV; CDR2 reads YYDKDF (reference sequence). The CDR3 runs to 14 residues. CDR3 amino acids: CATSSLQAGNTIYF. The CDR3 coding sequence is TGTGCCACCAGCAGCCTTCAGGCCGGAAACACCATATATTTT. Full variable domain (remainder filled in from reference TRBV15 and TRBJ1-3): DAMVIQNPRYQVTQFGKPVTLSCSQTLNHNVMYWYQQKSSQAPKLLFHYYDKDFNNEADTPDNFQSRRPNTSFCFLDIRSPGLGDTAMYLCATSSLQAGNTIYFGEGSWLTVV.

V is TRBV5-1 and J is TRBJ1-4; no firm D call. The V end was cut by 2 bases, the J end by 6 bases, with 11 bases between. CDR3 length: 14 amino acids. CDR1 is SGHRS and CDR2 is YFSETQ in the germline V gene. DNA for the CDR3: TGCGCCAGCAGCTTAGACGTTACCGATGAAAAACTGTTTTTT. Encoded protein: CASSLDVTDEKLFF.

The chain uses TRBV3-1 (or the pseudogene TRBV3-2) and TRBJ1-2, with D perhaps TRBD1 (5 bases). Germline-derived CDR1 and CDR2 are LGHDT and YNNKEL (reference sequence). V was shortened by 4 bases and J by 5 bases, with 17 bases between the two germline ends. This CDR3 contains 15 residues. Written as DNA, the CDR3 is TGTGCCAGCAGCCCACTCGAGACGAGGGGATATGGCTACACCTTC. Translated, it gives CASSPLETRGYGYTF.

The chain joins TRBV5-1 to TRBJ2-1, with TRBD2 as a possible D gene (6 bases). The CDR3 is 16 amino acids. V was trimmed by 1 base and J by 3 bases, leaving 14 bases between them. Germline V gene lookup returns CDR1 SGHRS and CDR2 YFSETQ. CDR3 loop: CASSLRGTVDYNEQFF. For the CDR3, the DNA is TGCGCCAGCAGCTTGAGAGGGACTGTCGACTACAATGAGCAGTTCTTC.

The rearrangement uses TRBV6-6 and TRBJ2-7, with 7 bases matching TRBD2. This CDR3 is built from 12 residues. Unmatched junction bases numbered 6, after V lost 6 bases and J lost 7 bases. CDR1 is MNHNY and CDR2 is SVGAGI in the germline V gene (reference sequence). Here the CDR3 reads CASSLHGGEQYV. The CDR3 region has the DNA TGTGCCAGCAGCCTCCACGGGGGGGAGCAGTACGTC.

This chain connects TRBV18 to TRBJ1-4, with 8 bases identical to TRBD1. The V segment lost 3 bases and the J segment 8 bases; nucleotides outside the gene matches: 11. Germline V lookup: CDR1 KGHSH, CDR2 LQKENI. CDR3 length: 16 amino acids. The DNA of the CDR3 is TGTGCCAGCTCACCGTCCCGACAGGGGTTCGACGAAAAACTGTTTTTT. This translates into CASSPSRQGFDEKLFF.